Below are 9 T cell receptor beta chains sequenced from a single sample in a study of blood T cell repertoires in COVID-19. Only in-frame clones appear in the TCRdb table, and some are missing; sequencing was by immunoSEQ multiplex PCR. The top ten clones hold around 4.5% of a sample with about 58,000 clones, 85% to 90% of them seen once. The source material was peripheral blood. Receptor source: a middle-aged man with active COVID-19.

This sequence joins TRBV5-1 and TRBJ2-2; 8 bases line up with TRBD2. Germline V gene sequence: CDR1 SGHRS, CDR2 YFSETQ. V lost 0 bases to trimming and J lost 3 bases; unmatched junction nucleotides: 1. The CDR3 has 15 amino acids. Here the CDR3 reads CASSLALADTGELFF. The CDR3 region has the DNA TGCGCCAGCAGCTTGGCACTAGCGGACACCGGGGAGCTGTTTTTT.

This sequence joins TRBV15 and TRBJ2-3, with 7 bases lining up with TRBD2. The CDR3 has 16 residues. Per the germline V gene, CDR1 is LNHNV and CDR2 is YYDKDF (reference sequence). Losses at the gene ends were 0 bases for V and 3 bases for J; bases not matched to a gene: 6. In DNA, the CDR3 is TGTGCCACCAGCAGAGAATCGGCGGGAGCGACAGATACGCAGTATTTT. It codes for CATSRESAGATDTQYF.

The rearrangement links TRBV28 to TRBJ1-5; 9 bases match TRBD1. V lost 7 bases, J lost 0 bases, and 10 bases stayed unmatched. Germline V gene lookup returns CDR1 MDHEN and CDR2 SYDVKM. The CDR3 runs to 17 residues. CDR3 DNA: TGTGCCAGCACGGGACAGGGAAAGAAAGGTAGCAATCAGCCCCAGCATTTT. It codes for CASTGQGKKGSNQPQHF.

This chain connects TRBV7-9 to TRBJ2-7, with a tentative D call TRBD1 (6 bases). The CDR3 is made up of 13 amino acids. V was clipped by 4 bases and J by 7 bases, with 14 bases between them. The germline gives CDR1 SEHNR, CDR2 FQNEAQ (reference sequence). The chain's CDR3 is CASSSPGVREQYF. For the CDR3, the DNA is TGTGCCAGCAGCTCCCCAGGGGTGCGGGAGCAGTACTTC. Full variable domain (outside the CDR3, taken from reference TRBV7-9 and TRBJ2-7): DTGVSQNPRHKITKRGQNVTFRCDPISEHNRLYWYRQTLGQGPEFLTYFQNEAQLEKSRLLSDRFSAERPKGSFSTLEIQRTEQGDSAMYLCASSSPGVREQYFGPGTRLTVT.

The rearrangement uses TRBV14 and TRBJ1-1, with D possibly matching TRBD1 (6 bases). The CDR3 spans 13 residues. The V and J ends lost 4 bases and 4 bases respectively, with 10 bases between them. CDR1 and CDR2 (germline): SGHDN, FVKESK. This CDR3 reads CASSRQGGTEAFF. DNA of the CDR3: TGTGCCAGCAGCCGACAAGGGGGCACTGAAGCTTTCTTT.

This chain links TRBV27 with TRBJ2-7; TRBD1 matches at 8 bases. Germline trimming cut 5 bases from V and 2 bases from J; bases unmatched to any gene: 8. The CDR3 length is 15 residues. Germline values: CDR1 MNHEY, CDR2 SMNVEV (reference sequence). DNA of the CDR3: TGTGCCAGCAGTCACGGACAGGGCTTCGCCTACGAGCAGTACTTC. This sequence encodes CASSHGQGFAYEQYF.

V and J are TRBV19 and TRBJ1-6, with TRBD1 matching 9 bases. This CDR3 comprises 15 residues. Germline V lookup: CDR1 LNHDA, CDR2 SQIVND (reference sequence). V shed 8 bases, J shed 11 bases, and the junction held 13 bases outside the gene matches. CDR3 nucleotides: TGTGCCAGTTCGCCTACAGGGGGCGCGGTGGCACCCCTCCACTTT. The encoded protein is CASSPTGGAVAPLHF.

The gene calls are TRBV6-5 and TRBJ2-7; 7 bases are shared with TRBD1. The trim removed 10 bases at V and 6 bases at J, leaving 6 bases unmatched. In germline, CDR1 is MNHEY, CDR2 SVGAGI. The CDR3 consists of 11 residues. CDR3: CATGRDSEQYF. The CDR3 bases are TGTGCCACCGGAAGGGACAGCGAGCAGTACTTC.

The rearrangement joins TRBV6-5 to TRBJ1-1, with TRBD1 identical over 12 bases. Germline CDR1 and CDR2: MNHEY and SVGAGI. The CDR3 contains 14 residues. The junction had 7 bases not matched to a gene; V was cut back by 7 bases and J by 7 bases. The CDR3 loop reads CASKPGQGAFEAFF. CDR3 nucleotides: TGTGCCAGCAAGCCGGGACAGGGGGCGTTTGAAGCTTTCTTT.